Below are 22 T cell receptor beta chains sequenced from a single sample in a study of shared clonotypes between healthy human individuals. Sequencing was performed with immunoSEQ multiplex PCR; in TCRdb, only in-frame clones are kept and a portion is missing. There are fewer than 2.5 million clones in the sample; approximately 93% occur only once, and around 0.37% lies in the top ten. The sample consisted of naive CD4+ T cells from PBMCs. Subset reported: CD45RA+ positively selected. These receptors all stem from a man between 18 and 35 years old in good health. Some clones in this sample may be carry-over from other donors' samples.

The CDR3 loop reads CASSLLPQETQYF. As DNA, the CDR3 is TGTGCCAGCAGTCTCCTCCCACAAGAGACCCAGTACTTC. The genes are TRBV2 and TRBJ2-5, with D uncertain. V was trimmed by 5 bases and J by 2 bases, leaving 9 bases between them. Germline V gene data show CDR1 as SNHLY and CDR2 as FYNNEI. CDR3 size: 13 residues.

This clone occurred once. The chain is built from TRBV20-1 and TRBJ2-1; D uncertain. This CDR3 region has 10 residues. Trimming took off 6 bases at V and 6 bases at J, with 6 bases between the two ends. CDR1 and CDR2 from the germline V gene are DFQATT and SNEGSKA (reference sequence). The CDR3: CSAQTNEQFF. The CDR3 DNA follows: TGCAGTGCCCAGACCAATGAGCAGTTCTTC.

About this clone itself: The CDR3 ends on some other residue instead of the conserved phenylalanine or tryptophan, so this is likely a read error. Because the CDR3's place on the DNA is in doubt, the DNA is left out and the CDR3 is given as listed by TCRdb. The chain has TRBV6-4 and TRBJ1-1; the table's D call TRBD1 went unverified against the DNA. Per germline, CDR1 MRHNA and CDR2 SNTAGT. The CDR3 adds up to 8 amino acids, both ends counted. The CDR3 sequence: CASLGDTV.

A remark on this clone: Other DNA sequences in this sample translate to the same CDR3. The chain uses TRBV7-9 and TRBJ2-5, with 8 bases identical to TRBD1. The germline V gene encodes CDR1 SEHNR and CDR2 FQNEAQ (reference sequence). V trimming: 1 base; J trimming: 1 base; junction bases outside the gene matches: 2. This CDR3 has 15 amino acids. The CDR3 loop reads CASSLGTGPQETQYF. CDR3 sequence (DNA): TGTGCCAGCAGCTTAGGGACAGGGCCCCAAGAGACCCAGTACTTC.

The chain recombines TRBV7-9 with TRBJ2-1, with 10 bases aligning to TRBD2. The CDR3 spans 19 residues. The junction had 11 bases not matched to a gene; V was cut back by 0 bases and J by 3 bases. Germline lookup yields CDR1 SEHNR and CDR2 FQNEAQ (reference sequence). CDR3 protein: CASSLASLLLAGRYNEQFF. In DNA, the CDR3 is TGTGCCAGCAGCTTAGCCTCCCTCTTACTAGCGGGACGCTACAATGAGCAGTTCTTC. Full variable domain (missing parts from reference TRBV7-9 and TRBJ2-1): DTGVSQNPRHKITKRGQNVTFRCDPISEHNRLYWYRQTLGQGPEFLTYFQNEAQLEKSRLLSDRFSAERPKGSFSTLEIQRTEQGDSAMYLCASSLASLLLAGRYNEQFFGPGTRLTVL.

This chain joins TRBV5-4 and TRBJ2-2; 8 bases are shared with TRBD2. Trimming at V came to 0 bases and at J to 8 bases, leaving 12 bases not matched to a gene. The CDR3 has 17 amino acids. CDR1 and CDR2 (germline): SGHNT, YYREEE (reference sequence). CDR3: CASSLAGPSGPGGELFF. CDR3 DNA: TGTGCCAGCAGCTTGGCCGGGCCTAGCGGGCCCGGGGGGGAGCTGTTTTTT.

The genes are TRBV4-1 and TRBJ2-2; 11 nucleotides align to TRBD2. CDR3 size: 16 residues. V lost 5 bases to trimming and J lost 3 bases; unmatched junction nucleotides: 5. CDR1 is MGHRA, CDR2 YSYEKL, per germline. CDR3 in DNA: TGCGCCAGCAGCGGCGCTAGCGGGAGGTACACCGGGGAGCTGTTTTTT. Its protein product is CASSGASGRYTGELFF.

The V and J genes are TRBV28 and TRBJ1-2; a weak D match, TRBD1 (6 bases). The CDR3 runs 11 residues. V was clipped by 7 bases and J by 6 bases, with 9 bases between them. Germline assignment: CDR1 MDHEN and CDR2 SYDVKM. The DNA of the CDR3 is TGTGCCAGCAACAGGGATAATGGCTACACCTTC. Protein sequence: CASNRDNGYTF.

V and J are TRBV9 and TRBJ2-7; D gene uncertain. The CDR3 extends over 13 amino acids. Germline CDR1 reads SGDLS; CDR2 reads YYNGEE. V lost 5 bases and J lost 3, with 12 bases in between. The CDR3 is CASSSRPNYEQYF. The CDR3 nucleotides read TGTGCCAGCAGTTCGCGCCCTAACTACGAGCAGTACTTC.

V gene TRBV28 combines with J gene TRBJ2-1; 13 nucleotides match TRBD2. The CDR3 contains 17 residues. Trimming removed 7 bases from V and 4 bases from J; junction bases left unmatched: 10. Looked up from germline, CDR1 is MDHEN and CDR2 is SYDVKM. CDR3 nucleotide sequence: TGTGCCAGCAACGGACTAGCGGGAGATTTAGGATACAATGAGCAGTTCTTC. Its protein is CASNGLAGDLGYNEQFF.

The chain combines TRBV7-3 with TRBJ2-1, with 7 nucleotides matching TRBD2. CDR1 and CDR2 from the germline V gene are SGHTA and FQGTGA. V lost 3 bases to trimming and J lost 2 bases; unmatched junction nucleotides: 4. The CDR3 runs 15 residues. The CDR3: CASSLAGVTYNEQFF. The CDR3 DNA reads as TGTGCCAGCAGCTTGGCGGGGGTGACCTACAATGAGCAGTTCTTC.

The chain employs TRBV10-1 and TRBJ2-7, with 9 bases identical to TRBD2. V lost 3 bases, J lost 6 bases, and 15 bases stayed unmatched. The CDR3 is 17 residues long. CDR1 and CDR2 from the germline V gene are WNHNN and SYGVQD (reference sequence). This chain's CDR3 is CASSEPGPGLAFCEQYF. The CDR3 DNA follows: TGCGCCAGCAGTGAACCAGGGCCGGGACTAGCTTTCTGCGAGCAGTACTTC.

The V and J genes are TRBV19 and TRBJ2-5; either TRBD1 or TRBD2 may supply D (6 bases each). Looked up from germline, CDR1 is LNHDA and CDR2 is SQIVND (reference sequence). Trimming left V 4 bases short and J 5 bases short, with 17 bases between. The CDR3 is 15 amino acids. CDR3 region: CASSTSKGGQETQYF. In nucleotides, the CDR3 is TGTGCCAGTAGTACCTCGAAGGGGGGCCAGGAGACCCAGTACTTC.

This chain links TRBV18 with TRBJ1-2; 7 nucleotides agree with TRBD1. This CDR3 has 14 residues. Germline CDR1 reads KGHSH; CDR2 reads LQKENI. Germline trimming cut 3 bases from V and 8 bases from J; bases unmatched to any gene: 9. CDR3 amino acids: CASSPQTGRSGYTF. The CDR3 region has the DNA TGTGCCAGCTCACCCCAGACAGGGAGGAGCGGCTACACCTTC.

The rearrangement links TRBV6-6 to TRBJ1-2, with 9 nucleotides matching TRBD1. From germline, CDR1 is MNHNY and CDR2 SVGAGI (reference sequence). V lost 0 bases, J lost 8 bases, and 4 bases stayed unmatched. This CDR3 comprises 14 residues. CDR3 nucleotides: TGTGCCAGCAGTTACTCGGACAGGGGCGGAGGCTACACCTTC. Translation: CASSYSDRGGGYTF.

CDR3 DNA: TGCGCCAGCAGCCAAGGGGTTCAAAGCGGCACAGATACGCAGTATTTT. Amino acids: CASSQGVQSGTDTQYF. The chain carries TRBV4-1 and TRBJ2-3; D is unresolved. This CDR3 is 16 amino acids long. V shed 1 base and J shed 1 base, with 12 bases lying between them. The germline V gene encodes CDR1 MGHRA and CDR2 YSYEKL.

The CDR3 DNA reads TGTGCCAGCAGTTTATTGGTTGGCAGCGGGAGGGCCGGGGAGACCCAGTACTTC. Its protein is CASSLLVGSGRAGETQYF. This sequence joins TRBV28 and TRBJ2-5; 10 bases line up with TRBD2. The CDR3 covers 18 residues. CDR1 is MDHEN, CDR2 SYDVKM, per germline. The V segment lost 1 base and the J segment 5 bases; nucleotides outside the gene matches: 13. The full variable domain, completed using reference TRBV28 and TRBJ2-5, is DVKVTQSSRYLVKRTGEKVFLECVQDMDHENMFWYRQDPGLGLRLIYFSYDVKMKEKGDIPEGYSVSREKKERFSLILESASTNQTSMYLCASSLLVGSGRAGETQYFGPGTRLLVL.

CDR3 loop: CASSLRPGQRNEKLFF. The CDR3 DNA sequence: TGTGCCAGCAGCTTAAGACCGGGACAGAGGAATGAAAAACTGTTTTTT. The chain has TRBV7-6 and TRBJ1-4, with TRBD1 matching 7 bases. Trimming cost V 2 bases and J 5 bases; bases outside gene matches: 8. This CDR3 spans 16 amino acids. The germline V gene encodes CDR1 SGHVS and CDR2 FNYEAQ.

This clone has only a few counts. V is TRBV19 and J is TRBJ1-2, with a weak D call TRBD1 (5 bases). Germline V gene sequence: CDR1 LNHDA, CDR2 SQIVND (reference sequence). This CDR3 comprises 15 residues. Trimming stripped 3 bases from V and 2 bases from J, with 13 bases between. CDR3: CASSIGGPGNYGYTF. CDR3 DNA: TGTGCCAGTAGTATTGGGGGTCCGGGAAACTATGGCTACACCTTC.

The rearrangement uses TRBV6-6 and TRBJ1-5, with 9 nucleotides matching TRBD1. This CDR3 comprises 14 residues. J gave up 6 bases and V 7 bases, and 7 bases lay outside the gene matches. CDR1 is MNHNY, CDR2 SVGAGI, per germline (reference sequence). The CDR3 nucleotides read TGTGCCAGCACCGCGGGACAGGGCACTCAGCCCCAGCATTTT. Protein: CASTAGQGTQPQHF.

The rearrangement links TRBV6-5 to TRBJ2-5, with D tentatively TRBD2 (6 bases). With 0 bases removed from V and 10 bases from J, the gap between germline ends came to 21 bases. Germline-derived CDR1 and CDR2 are MNHEY and SVGAGI. This CDR3 spans 16 amino acids. The CDR3 sequence is CASSYSRTAGNQGQYF. CDR3 bases: TGTGCCAGCAGTTACTCCCGCACAGCGGGCAACCAAGGCCAGTACTTC.

This clone was detected a few times. This chain connects TRBV29-1 to TRBJ1-1, with D possibly TRBD1 on 6 matching bases. The V gene's germline CDR1 is SQVTM and CDR2 ANQGSEA. This CDR3 is 11 amino acids long. Trimming stripped 6 bases from V and 7 bases from J, with 12 bases between. CDR3 DNA sequence: TGCAGCGTCTATACAGGGATTGAAGCTTTCTTT. Its translation is CSVYTGIEAFF.